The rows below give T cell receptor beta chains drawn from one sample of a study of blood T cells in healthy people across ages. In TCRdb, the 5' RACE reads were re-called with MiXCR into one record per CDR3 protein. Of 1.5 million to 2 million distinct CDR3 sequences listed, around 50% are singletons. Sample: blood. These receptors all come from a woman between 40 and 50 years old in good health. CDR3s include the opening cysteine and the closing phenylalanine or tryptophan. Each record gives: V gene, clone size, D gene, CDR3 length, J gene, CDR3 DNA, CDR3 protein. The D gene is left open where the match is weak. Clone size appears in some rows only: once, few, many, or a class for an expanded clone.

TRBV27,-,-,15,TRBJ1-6,TGTGCCAGCAGTTTATTCGGAGGGAGTAATTCACCCCTCCACTTT,CASSLFGGSNSPLHF
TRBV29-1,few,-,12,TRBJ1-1,TGCAGCGTAGACCTGGGGAACACTGAAGCTTTCTTT,CSVDLGNTEAFF
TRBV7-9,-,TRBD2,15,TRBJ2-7,TGTGCCAGCAGCTCCCAGGGAGCGGGGTCCTACGAGCAGTACTTC,CASSSQGAGSYEQYF
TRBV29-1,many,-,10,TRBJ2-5,TGCAGCGTTGTTCGGGAGACCCAGTACTTC,CSVVRETQYF
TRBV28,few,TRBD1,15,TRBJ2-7,TGTGCCAGCATCAGACAGGGGGTCGGTGTCGACGAGCAGTACTTC,CASIRQGVGVDEQYF
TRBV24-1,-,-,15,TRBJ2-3,TGTGCCACCAGTGTCAGTGGGACATACACAGATACGCAGTATTTT,CATSVSGTYTDTQYF
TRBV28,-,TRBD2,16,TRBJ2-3,TGTGCCAGCAGAAGAACGACTAGCGGGGTCACAGATACGCAGTATTTT,CASRRTTSGVTDTQYF
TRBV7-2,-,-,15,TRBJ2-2,TGTGCCAGCAGCAGCCCGAGGTCAGGAATCGGGGAGCTGTTTTTT,CASSSPRSGIGELFF
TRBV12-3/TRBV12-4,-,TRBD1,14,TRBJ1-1,TGTGCCAGCAGGGGACAGGGGGCTTACACTGAAGCTTTCTTT,CASRGQGAYTEAFF
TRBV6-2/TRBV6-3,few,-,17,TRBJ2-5,TGTGCCAGCAGGAGGGTAGGGGAGCTCACGACCAAAGAGACCCAGTACTTC,CASRRVGELTTKETQYF
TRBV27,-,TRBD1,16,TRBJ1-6,TGTGCCAGCACTAAATCAGGGGGCGCGATTAATTCACCCCTCCACTTT,CASTKSGGAINSPLHF
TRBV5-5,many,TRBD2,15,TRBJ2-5,TGTGCCAGCAGCCGTGGACTAGCGGGGGAAGAGACCCAGTACTTC,CASSRGLAGEETQYF
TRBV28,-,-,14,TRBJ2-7,TGTGCCAGCAGTTTCTCGGACACCTCCTACGAGCAGTACTTC,CASSFSDTSYEQYF
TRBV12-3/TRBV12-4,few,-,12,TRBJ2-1,TGTGCCAGCTTGCGGGGTCCCAATGAGCAGTTCTTC,CASLRGPNEQFF
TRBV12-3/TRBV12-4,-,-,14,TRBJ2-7,TGTGCCAGCAGTTTTAGCCAGGAGTCCTACGAGCAGTACTTC,CASSFSQESYEQYF
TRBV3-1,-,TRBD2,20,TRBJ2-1,TGTGCCAGCGGCCAGGGACTAGCGGGGGGCGCCCACTCGAACTACAATGAGCAGTTCTTC,CASGQGLAGGAHSNYNEQFF